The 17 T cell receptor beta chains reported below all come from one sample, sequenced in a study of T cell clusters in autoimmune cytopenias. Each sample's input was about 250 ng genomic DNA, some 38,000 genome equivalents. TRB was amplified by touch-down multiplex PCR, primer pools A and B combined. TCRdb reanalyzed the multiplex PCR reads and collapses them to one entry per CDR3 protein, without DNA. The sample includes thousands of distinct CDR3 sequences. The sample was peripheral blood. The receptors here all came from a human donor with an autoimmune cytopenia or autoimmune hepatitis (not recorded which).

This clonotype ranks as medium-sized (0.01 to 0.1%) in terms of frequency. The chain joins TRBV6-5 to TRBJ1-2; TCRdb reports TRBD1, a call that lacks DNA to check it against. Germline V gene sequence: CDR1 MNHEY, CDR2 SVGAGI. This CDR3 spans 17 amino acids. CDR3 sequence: CASSTRTGGLRNYGYTF.

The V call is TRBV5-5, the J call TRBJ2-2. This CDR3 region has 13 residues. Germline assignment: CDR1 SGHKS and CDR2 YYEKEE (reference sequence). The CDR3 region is CASSFLGTGELFF.

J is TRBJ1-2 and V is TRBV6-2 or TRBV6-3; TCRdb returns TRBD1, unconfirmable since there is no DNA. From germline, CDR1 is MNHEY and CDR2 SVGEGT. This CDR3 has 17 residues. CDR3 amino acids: CASSYSTGTGGNYGYTF.

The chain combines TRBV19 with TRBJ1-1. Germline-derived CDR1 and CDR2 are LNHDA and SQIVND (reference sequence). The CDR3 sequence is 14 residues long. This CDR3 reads CASSRFEGIAPAFF.

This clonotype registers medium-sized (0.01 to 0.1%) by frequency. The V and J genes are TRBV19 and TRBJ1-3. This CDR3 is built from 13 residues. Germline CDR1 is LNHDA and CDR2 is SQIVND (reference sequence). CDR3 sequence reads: CASSSSSGNTIYF.

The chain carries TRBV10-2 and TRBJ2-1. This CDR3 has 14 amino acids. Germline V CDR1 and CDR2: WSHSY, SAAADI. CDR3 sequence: CASRGSLGFNEQFF.

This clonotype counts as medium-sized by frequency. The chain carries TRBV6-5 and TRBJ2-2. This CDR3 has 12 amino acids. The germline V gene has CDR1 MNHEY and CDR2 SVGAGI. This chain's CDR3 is CASSSGRGELFF.

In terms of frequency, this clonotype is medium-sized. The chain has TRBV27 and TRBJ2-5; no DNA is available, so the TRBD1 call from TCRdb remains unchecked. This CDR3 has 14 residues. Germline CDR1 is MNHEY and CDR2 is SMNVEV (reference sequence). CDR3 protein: CASSLAGAGETQYF.

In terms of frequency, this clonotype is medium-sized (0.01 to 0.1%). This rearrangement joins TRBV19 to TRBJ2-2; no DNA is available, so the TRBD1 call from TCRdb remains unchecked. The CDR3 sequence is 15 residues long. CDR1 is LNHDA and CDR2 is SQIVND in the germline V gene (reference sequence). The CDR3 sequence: CASRVGAENTGELFF.

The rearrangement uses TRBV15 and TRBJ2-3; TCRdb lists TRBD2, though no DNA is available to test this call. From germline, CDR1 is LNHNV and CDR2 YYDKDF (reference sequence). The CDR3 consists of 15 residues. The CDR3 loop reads CATSGLRGGTDTQYF. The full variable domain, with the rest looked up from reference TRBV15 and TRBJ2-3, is DAMVIQNPRYQVTQFGKPVTLSCSQTLNHNVMYWYQQKSSQAPKLLFHYYDKDFNNEADTPDNFQSRRPNTSFCFLDIRSPGLGDTAMYLCATSGLRGGTDTQYFGPGTRLTVL.

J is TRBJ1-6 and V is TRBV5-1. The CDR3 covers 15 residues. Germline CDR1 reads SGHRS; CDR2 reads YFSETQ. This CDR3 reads CASSLSGGALYPLHF.

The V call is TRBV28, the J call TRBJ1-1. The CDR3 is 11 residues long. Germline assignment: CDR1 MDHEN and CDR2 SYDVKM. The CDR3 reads CASITDTEAFF.

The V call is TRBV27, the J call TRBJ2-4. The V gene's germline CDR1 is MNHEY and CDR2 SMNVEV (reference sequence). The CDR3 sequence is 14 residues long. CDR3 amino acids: CASGDLSQKNIQYF.

CDR3 protein: CASSYDWDRTSRTEAFF. The chain employs TRBV6-5 and TRBJ1-1; checking the TCRdb D call of TRBD1 is not possible without DNA. CDR3 size: 17 residues. CDR1 and CDR2 from the germline V gene are MNHEY and SVGAGI.

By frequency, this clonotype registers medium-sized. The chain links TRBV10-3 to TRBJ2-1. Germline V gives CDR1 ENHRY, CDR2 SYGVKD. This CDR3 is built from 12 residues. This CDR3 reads CATQDRIAEQFF.

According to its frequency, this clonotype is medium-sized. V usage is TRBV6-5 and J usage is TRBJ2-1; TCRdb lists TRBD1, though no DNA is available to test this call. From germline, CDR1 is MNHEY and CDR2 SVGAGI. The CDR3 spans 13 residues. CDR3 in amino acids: CASSPQVAGEQFF.

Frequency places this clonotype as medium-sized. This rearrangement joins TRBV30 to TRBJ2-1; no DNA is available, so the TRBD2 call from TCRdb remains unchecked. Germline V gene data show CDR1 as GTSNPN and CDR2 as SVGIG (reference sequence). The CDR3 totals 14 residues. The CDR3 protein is CAWRGNSGRGEQFF.